A selection of T cell receptor beta chains follows, all from one sample in a study of cytomegalovirus exposure and HLA in healthy donors. Sequenced by immunoSEQ multiplex PCR; TCRdb stores in-frame clones only, minus some. The profile shows 100,000 to 150,000 clones, approximately 82% of them singletons. Specimen: PBMCs. The receptor set was obtained from a boy younger than 10 in good health and CMV-seronegative. CDR3s include the opening cysteine and the closing phenylalanine or tryptophan. D genes are given only for firm matches. Clone size is not always given. Where it is, it says once, few, many or a class for expanded clones.

D: TRBD2; size: -; V: TRBV5-1; J: TRBJ2-5; DNA: TGCGCCAGCAGCCCCGGGACTAGCGGGGGGGAAGAGACCCAGTACTTC; CDR3: CASSPGTSGGEETQYF
D: -; size: -; V: TRBV7-9; J: TRBJ1-1; DNA: TGTGCCAGCAGCTTAGGGGAGGGGGGATGGTGGGAAGCTTTCTTT; CDR3: CASSLGEGGWWEAFF
D: -; size: -; V: TRBV7-3; J: TRBJ2-3; DNA: TGTGCCAGCAGCTTTATCCCGGGAGATACGCAGTATTTT; CDR3: CASSFIPGDTQYF
D: TRBD1; size: once; V: TRBV29-1; J: TRBJ1-1; DNA: TGCAGCGCTCAACCTAGGGGGCAGGGGGCCGACACTGAAGCTTTCTTT; CDR3: CSAQPRGQGADTEAFF
D: TRBD1; size: -; V: TRBV13; J: TRBJ1-2; DNA: TGTGCCAGCAGCTCCCGGGGCAGGGGGGTTTATGGCTACACCTTC; CDR3: CASSSRGRGVYGYTF
D: -; size: -; V: TRBV6-1; J: TRBJ2-5; DNA: TGTGCCAGCAGTGGATCAGGGTTACCCTCAAACCGGGGGCAGTACTTC; CDR3: CASSGSGLPSNRGQYF
D: -; size: -; V: TRBV9; J: TRBJ1-3; DNA: TGTGCCAGCAGCGTAGGAGGGGGTGGAAACACCATATATTTT; CDR3: CASSVGGGGNTIYF
D: -; size: -; V: TRBV30; J: TRBJ1-1; DNA: TGTGCCTGGAGTGTACTAGCTGAAGCTTTCTTT; CDR3: CAWSVLAEAFF
D: -; size: once; V: TRBV19; J: TRBJ1-2; DNA: TGTGCCAGCAGGAAAGACCCGGGGACTACTGGCTACACCTTC; CDR3: CASRKDPGTTGYTF
D: -; size: -; V: TRBV4-3; J: TRBJ2-7; DNA: TGCGCCAGCAGCCCCTCCCCCCGCGACAGCAGCTCCTACGAGCAGTACTTC; CDR3: CASSPSPRDSSSYEQYF
D: TRBD1; size: -; V: TRBV6-1; J: TRBJ2-2; DNA: TGTGCCAGCAGGGCGACAGGGGGGACCGGGGAGCTGTTTTTT; CDR3: CASRATGGTGELFF
D: -; size: -; V: TRBV25-1; J: TRBJ1-2; DNA: TGTGCCAGCAGATCCTCGGGGGGCGGTGGCTACACCTTC; CDR3: CASRSSGGGGYTF
D: -; size: -; V: TRBV4-3; J: TRBJ2-7; DNA: TGCGCCAGCAGCCAAGAGGGGGGTATACCCTCCTACGAGCAGTACTTC; CDR3: CASSQEGGIPSYEQYF
D: -; size: -; V: TRBV6-4; J: TRBJ1-3; DNA: TGTGCCAGCAGCCCCGGAGCCTCTGGAAACACCATATATTTT; CDR3: CASSPGASGNTIYF
D: -; size: -; V: TRBV6-6; J: TRBJ2-1; DNA: TGTGCCAGCAGCCCCGGGTATGAGCAGTTCTTC; CDR3: CASSPGYEQFF
D: TRBD1; size: few; V: TRBV2; J: TRBJ1-1; DNA: TGTGCCAGCACCCCGACAGGGGCCACTGAAGCTTTCTTT; CDR3: CASTPTGATEAFF
D: -; size: -; V: TRBV5-6; J: TRBJ2-5; DNA: TGTGCCAGCAGCTTGATAAACCTGGTCCAGAGAGGAGAGACCCAGTACTTC; CDR3: CASSLINLVQRGETQYF
D: -; size: -; V: TRBV7-9; J: TRBJ2-1; DNA: TGTGCCAGCAGCCGAATGGGGGGGGCTCTAGGTGAGCAGTTCTTC; CDR3: CASSRMGGALGEQFF